This T cell receptor beta chain was captured by sequencing in a study of shared clonotypes between healthy human individuals. Whole-study results and caveats: Inspection by rarefaction showed sorted-subset sequencing to be incomplete despite large depth.

Deep was the level at which the assay was run. Data came from immunoSEQ multiplex PCR; TCRdb stores just in-frame clones and leaves some out. Here the sample spans approximately 1,500,000 clones, roughly 96% being singletons. Germline assignment: CDR1 SGHDN and CDR2 FVKESK. V lost 0 bases to trimming and J lost 2 bases, with 4 bases between them. This CDR3 has 13 residues. The study enrolled healthy HIV-negative adults without recent acute infections or vaccinations as donors. As regards this clone: Its antigen is unknown. At the DNA level, this CDR3 is encoded by other sequences in the same sample as well.

Material: naive CD4+ T cells sorted from blood. Subset denoted: CD45RA+ positively selected. The receptor was derived from a man in his thirties or forties in good health. The chain employs TRBV14 and TRBJ1-1; no clear D gene. The CDR3 sequence is CASSQDRNTEAFF. The CDR3 DNA sequence: TGTGCCAGCAGCCAAGATCGCAACACTGAAGCTTTCTTT.